The 4 T cell receptor beta chains presented below share a single source sample, sequenced in a study of blood T cells in healthy people across ages. A second roughly 6 to 11 cycle PCR used barcoded and J-beta primers. TCRdb fed the 5' RACE reads into MiXCR, producing one record per CDR3 protein. This table holds approximately 1,100,000 distinct CDR3 sequences, under 55% found once. Material: blood. The receptor source for this set is a woman aged 55-70 years in good health.

The CDR3 nucleotides are TGTGCCAGCAGTTACCTCTTTGGGTTACGGACTGAAGCTTTCTTT. This gives the protein CASSYLFGLRTEAFF. The rearrangement links TRBV6-2 or TRBV6-3 to TRBJ1-1; D is unresolved. Between the trimmed V and J ends, which lost 2 bases and 5 bases, there was a span of 15 bases. The V gene's germline CDR1 is MNHEY and CDR2 SVGEGT. The CDR3 consists of 15 residues.

The V gene is TRBV7-8, the J gene TRBJ2-7, with TRBD1 matching 12 bases. TRBJ2-5 explains the end of the DNA better; the J call may be wrong. CDR3 length equals 16 residues. Germline V gene lookup returns CDR1 SGHVS and CDR2 FQNEAQ. This CDR3 reads CASSLEGQGAGKTQYF. In nucleotides, the CDR3 is TGTGCCAGCAGCTTAGAGGGACAGGGGGCCGGAAAGACCCAGTACTTC.

The V call is TRBV5-1, the J call TRBJ1-1; weak D call: TRBD1 (6 bases). The CDR3 runs to 13 residues. The germline V and J ends were trimmed by 0 bases and 7 bases, with 10 bases remaining between them. Germline V gives CDR1 SGHRS, CDR2 YFSETQ. The CDR3 nucleotides are TGCGCCAGCAGCTTGGAGGGCAGGGGTGAAGCTTTCTTT. Encoded protein: CASSLEGRGEAFF.

This clonotype turned up a few times. The chain couples TRBV4-1 to TRBJ2-7; 9 bases map to TRBD2. Germline trimming cut 1 base from V and 2 bases from J; bases unmatched to any gene: 3. Germline CDR1 and CDR2: MGHRA and YSYEKL. The CDR3 contains 15 residues. CDR3 sequence (DNA): TGCGCCAGCAGCCAAGCTAGCGGGAAGGCCTACGAGCAGTACTTC. It codes for CASSQASGKAYEQYF.